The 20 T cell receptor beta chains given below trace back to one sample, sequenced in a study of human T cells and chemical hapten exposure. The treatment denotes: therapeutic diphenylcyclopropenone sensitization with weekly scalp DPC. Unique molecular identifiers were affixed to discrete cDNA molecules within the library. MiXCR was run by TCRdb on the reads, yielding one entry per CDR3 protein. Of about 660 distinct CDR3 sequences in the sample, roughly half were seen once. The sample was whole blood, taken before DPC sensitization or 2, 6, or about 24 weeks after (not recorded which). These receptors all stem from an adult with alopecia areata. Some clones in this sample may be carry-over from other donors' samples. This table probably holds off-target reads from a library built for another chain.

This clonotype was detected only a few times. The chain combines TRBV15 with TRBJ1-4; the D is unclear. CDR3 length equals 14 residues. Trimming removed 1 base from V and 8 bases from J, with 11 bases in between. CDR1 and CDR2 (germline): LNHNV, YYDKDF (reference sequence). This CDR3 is CATSRAAEGEKLFF. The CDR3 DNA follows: TGTGCCACCAGCAGAGCCGCCGAAGGAGAAAAACTGTTTTTT.

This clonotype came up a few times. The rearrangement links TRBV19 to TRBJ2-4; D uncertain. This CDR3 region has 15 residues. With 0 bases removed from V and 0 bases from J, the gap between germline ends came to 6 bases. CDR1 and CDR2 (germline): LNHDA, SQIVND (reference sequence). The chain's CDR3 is CASSIEPLAKNIQYF. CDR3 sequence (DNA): TGTGCCAGTAGTATAGAACCTCTAGCCAAAAACATTCAGTACTTC.

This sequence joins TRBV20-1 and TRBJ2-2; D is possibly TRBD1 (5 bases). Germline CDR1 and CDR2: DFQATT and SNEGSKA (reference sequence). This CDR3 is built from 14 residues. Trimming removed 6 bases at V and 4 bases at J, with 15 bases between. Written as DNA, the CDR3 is TGCAGTGCCGAGCAGGGTGAGCGCACCGGGGAGCTGTTTTTT. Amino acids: CSAEQGERTGELFF.

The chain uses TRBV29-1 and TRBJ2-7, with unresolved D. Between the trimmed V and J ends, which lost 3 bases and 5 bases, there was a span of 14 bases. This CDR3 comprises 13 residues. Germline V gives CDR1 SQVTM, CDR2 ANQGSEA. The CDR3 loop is CSVDWLARDEQYF. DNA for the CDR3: TGCAGCGTTGATTGGCTCGCTCGAGACGAGCAGTACTTC.

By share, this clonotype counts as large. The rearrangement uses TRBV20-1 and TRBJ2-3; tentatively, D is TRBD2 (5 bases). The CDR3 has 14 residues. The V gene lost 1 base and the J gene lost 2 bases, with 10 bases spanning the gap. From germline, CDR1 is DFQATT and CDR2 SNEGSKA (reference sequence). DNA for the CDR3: TGCAGTGCTAGAGCCCAGCGGTCCACAGATACGCAGTATTTT. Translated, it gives CSARAQRSTDTQYF.

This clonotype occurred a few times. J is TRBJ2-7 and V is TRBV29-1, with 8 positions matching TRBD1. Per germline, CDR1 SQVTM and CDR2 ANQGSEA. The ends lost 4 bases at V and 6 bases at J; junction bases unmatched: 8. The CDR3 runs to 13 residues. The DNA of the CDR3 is TGCAGCGTTGTTTACAGGGGGAGAGGCGAGCAGTACTTC. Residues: CSVVYRGRGEQYF.

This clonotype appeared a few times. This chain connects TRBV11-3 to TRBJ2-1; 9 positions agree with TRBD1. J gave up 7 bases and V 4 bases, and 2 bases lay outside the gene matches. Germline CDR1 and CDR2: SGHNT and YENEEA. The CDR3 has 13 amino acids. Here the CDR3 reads CASSWDRVNEQFF. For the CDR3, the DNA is TGTGCCAGCAGCTGGGACAGGGTGAATGAGCAGTTCTTC.

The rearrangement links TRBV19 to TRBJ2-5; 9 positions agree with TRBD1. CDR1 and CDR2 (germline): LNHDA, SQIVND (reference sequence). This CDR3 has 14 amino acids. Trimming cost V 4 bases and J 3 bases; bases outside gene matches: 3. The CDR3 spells CASSSWDREETQYF. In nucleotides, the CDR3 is TGTGCCAGTAGTAGTTGGGACAGGGAAGAGACCCAGTACTTC. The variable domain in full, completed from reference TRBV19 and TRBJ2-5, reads DGGITQSPKYLFRKEGQNVTLSCEQNLNHDAMYWYRQDPGQGLRLIYYSQIVNDFQKGDIAEGYSVSREKKESFPLTVTSAQKNPTAFYLCASSSWDREETQYFGPGTRLLVL.

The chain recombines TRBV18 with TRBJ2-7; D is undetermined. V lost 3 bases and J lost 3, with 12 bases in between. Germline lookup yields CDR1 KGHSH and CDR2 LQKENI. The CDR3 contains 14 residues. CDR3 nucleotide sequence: TGTGCCAGCTCACCCATCCGTAAAGACTACGAGCAGTACTTC. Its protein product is CASSPIRKDYEQYF.

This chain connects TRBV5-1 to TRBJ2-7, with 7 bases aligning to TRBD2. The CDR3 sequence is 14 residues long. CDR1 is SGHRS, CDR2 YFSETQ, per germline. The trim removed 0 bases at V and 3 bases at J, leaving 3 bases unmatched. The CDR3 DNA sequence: TGCGCCAGCAGCTTGGTTAGCGGGTTCTACGAGCAGTACTTC. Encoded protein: CASSLVSGFYEQYF. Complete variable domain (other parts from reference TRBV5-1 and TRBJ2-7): KAGVTQTPRYLIKTRGQQVTLSCSPISGHRSVSWYQQTPGQGLQFLFEYFSETQRNKGNFPGRFSGRQFSNSRSEMNVSTLELGDSALYLCASSLVSGFYEQYFGPGTRLTVT.

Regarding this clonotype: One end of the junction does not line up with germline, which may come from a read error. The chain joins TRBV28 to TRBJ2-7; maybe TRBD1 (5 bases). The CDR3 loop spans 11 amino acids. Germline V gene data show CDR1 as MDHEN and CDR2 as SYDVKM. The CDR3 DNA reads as TGTGCCAGCAGTTTATCTCTCAGACAGAGCTTC. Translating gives CASSLSLRQSF.

CDR3 region: CASSLAPYNEQFF. DNA for the CDR3: TGTGCCAGCAGCTTAGCCCCTTACAATGAGCAGTTCTTC. The chain combines TRBV7-9 with TRBJ2-1; D not certain. The CDR3 runs to 13 residues. Between the trimmed V and J ends, which lost 0 bases and 4 bases, there was a span of 4 bases. The germline V gene has CDR1 SEHNR and CDR2 FQNEAQ (reference sequence).

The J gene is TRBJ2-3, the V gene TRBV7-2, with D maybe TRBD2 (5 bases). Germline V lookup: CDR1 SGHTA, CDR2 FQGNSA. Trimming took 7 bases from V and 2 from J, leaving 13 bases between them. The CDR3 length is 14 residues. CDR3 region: CASTRKRTTDTQYF. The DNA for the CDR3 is TGTGCCAGCACCCGTAAGCGGACCACAGATACGCAGTATTTT.

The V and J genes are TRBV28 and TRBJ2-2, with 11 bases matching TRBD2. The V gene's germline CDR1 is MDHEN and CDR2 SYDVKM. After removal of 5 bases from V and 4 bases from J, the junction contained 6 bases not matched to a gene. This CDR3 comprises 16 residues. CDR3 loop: CASSDGTSGGTGELFF. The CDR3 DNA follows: TGTGCCAGCAGTGACGGGACTAGCGGAGGCACCGGGGAGCTGTTTTTT.

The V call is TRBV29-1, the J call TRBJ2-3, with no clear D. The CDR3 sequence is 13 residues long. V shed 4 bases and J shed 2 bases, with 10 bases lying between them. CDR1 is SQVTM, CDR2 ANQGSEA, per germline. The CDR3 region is CSVVIGYTDTQYF. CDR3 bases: TGCAGCGTTGTGATTGGGTACACAGATACGCAGTATTTT.

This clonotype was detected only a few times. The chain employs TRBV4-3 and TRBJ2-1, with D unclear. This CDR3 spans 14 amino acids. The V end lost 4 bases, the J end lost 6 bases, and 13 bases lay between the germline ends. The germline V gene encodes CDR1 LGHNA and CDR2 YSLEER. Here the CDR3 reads CASSLRARINEQFF. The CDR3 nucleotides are TGCGCCAGCAGCCTACGGGCCCGCATCAATGAGCAGTTCTTC.

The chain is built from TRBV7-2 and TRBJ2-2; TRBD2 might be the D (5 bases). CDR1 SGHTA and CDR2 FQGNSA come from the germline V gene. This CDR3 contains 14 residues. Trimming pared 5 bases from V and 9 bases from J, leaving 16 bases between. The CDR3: CASSPSLVWWELFF. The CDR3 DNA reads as TGTGCCAGCAGCCCCTCACTAGTTTGGTGGGAGCTGTTTTTT.

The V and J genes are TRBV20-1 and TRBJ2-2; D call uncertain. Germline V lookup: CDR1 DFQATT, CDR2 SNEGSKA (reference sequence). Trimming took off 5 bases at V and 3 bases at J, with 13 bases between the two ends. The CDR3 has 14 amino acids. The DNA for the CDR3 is TGCAGTGCTCCCAGGACGACGGACACCGGGGAGCTGTTTTTT. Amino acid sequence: CSAPRTTDTGELFF.

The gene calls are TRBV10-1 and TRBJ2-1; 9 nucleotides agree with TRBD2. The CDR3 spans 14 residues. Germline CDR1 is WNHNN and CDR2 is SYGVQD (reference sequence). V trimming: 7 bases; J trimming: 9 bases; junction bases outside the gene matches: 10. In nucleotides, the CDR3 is TGCGCCAGCACCCCTAGCGGGATCGGCGGTGAGCAGTTCTTC. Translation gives CASTPSGIGGEQFF.

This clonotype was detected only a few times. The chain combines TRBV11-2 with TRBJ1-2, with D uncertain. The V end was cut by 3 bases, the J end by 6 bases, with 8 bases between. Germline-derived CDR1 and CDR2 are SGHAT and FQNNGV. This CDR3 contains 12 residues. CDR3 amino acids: CASSFTTHGYTF. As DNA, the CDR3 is TGTGCCAGCAGCTTTACAACCCATGGCTACACCTTC.